This is a list of T cell receptor beta chains from one sample in a study of shared clonotypes between healthy human individuals. Generated by immunoSEQ multiplex PCR, the TCRdb table keeps only in-frame clones and is missing some. Of over 300,000 clones in the sample, around 87% were seen once. The sequenced material came from memory CD8+ T cells sorted from blood. Receptors originate from a man between 18 and 29 years old in good health. Both conserved end residues are part of each CDR3. A D gene is named only where the DNA matches it firmly. Not all rows give a size; the values are once, few, many and, for expanded clones, a class.

clone size: once; CDR3 length: 15; D gene: NA; J gene: TRBJ2-7; V gene: TRBV6-1; CDR3 DNA: TGTGCCAGCAGCCTAAACAGGGACGGAACCTACGAGCAGTACTTC; CDR3 protein: CASSLNRDGTYEQYF
clone size: NA; CDR3 length: 14; D gene: NA; J gene: TRBJ2-7; V gene: TRBV18; CDR3 DNA: TGTGCCAGCTCACACCTACTACAGGGTTACGAGCAGTACTTC; CDR3 protein: CASSHLLQGYEQYF
clone size: NA; CDR3 length: 12; D gene: NA; J gene: TRBJ2-1; V gene: TRBV5-1; CDR3 DNA: TGCGCCAGCAGCTTTACAGGCAATGAGCAGTTCTTC; CDR3 protein: CASSFTGNEQFF
clone size: NA; CDR3 length: 15; D gene: NA; J gene: TRBJ1-5; V gene: TRBV7-9; CDR3 DNA: TGTGCCAGCAGCCACGATACGGAGGTCAATCAGCCCCAGCATTTT; CDR3 protein: CASSHDTEVNQPQHF
clone size: NA; CDR3 length: 18; D gene: TRBD1; J gene: TRBJ1-3; V gene: TRBV5-4; CDR3 DNA: TGTGCCAGCAGCAAGACCGGGACAGGGGGCAACTCTGGAAACACCATATATTTT; CDR3 protein: CASSKTGTGGNSGNTIYF
clone size: NA; CDR3 length: 15; D gene: NA; J gene: TRBJ1-2; V gene: TRBV19; CDR3 DNA: TGTGCCAGTAGTACCGTGGGATCCTCTAACTATGGCTACACCTTC; CDR3 protein: CASSTVGSSNYGYTF
clone size: once; CDR3 length: 13; D gene: TRBD2; J gene: TRBJ2-7; V gene: TRBV29-1; CDR3 DNA: TGCAGCGTGACCGGGACTAGCTCCTACGAGCAGTACTTC; CDR3 protein: CSVTGTSSYEQYF
clone size: many; CDR3 length: 13; D gene: NA; J gene: TRBJ2-1; V gene: TRBV27; CDR3 DNA: TGTGCCAGCACTACGGACTCGCACAATGAGCAGTTCTTC; CDR3 protein: CASTTDSHNEQFF
clone size: NA; CDR3 length: 11; D gene: NA; J gene: TRBJ1-6; V gene: TRBV27; CDR3 DNA: TGTGCCAGCAGAGGTAATTCACCCCTCCACTTT; CDR3 protein: CASRGNSPLHF
clone size: NA; CDR3 length: 17; D gene: NA; J gene: TRBJ2-1; V gene: TRBV4-3; CDR3 DNA: TGCGCCAGCAGCCAAGATCCGGCGGGACCCTCATACAATGAGCAGTTCTTC; CDR3 protein: CASSQDPAGPSYNEQFF
clone size: NA; CDR3 length: 12; D gene: NA; J gene: TRBJ1-2; V gene: TRBV6-5; CDR3 DNA: TGTGCCAGCACCCCCGGTTATTATGGCTACACCTTC; CDR3 protein: CASTPGYYGYTF
clone size: NA; CDR3 length: 16; D gene: NA; J gene: TRBJ2-2; V gene: TRBV5-1; CDR3 DNA: TGCGCCAGCAGCTTTAATAGACTAGTTAGCACCGGGGAGCTGTTTTTT; CDR3 protein: CASSFNRLVSTGELFF
clone size: many; CDR3 length: 16; D gene: NA; J gene: TRBJ2-1; V gene: TRBV5-1; CDR3 DNA: TGCGCCAGCAGCAGCGCCCGGGACTTAGCGTACAATGAGCAGTTCTTC; CDR3 protein: CASSSARDLAYNEQFF
clone size: NA; CDR3 length: 17; D gene: NA; J gene: TRBJ1-3; V gene: TRBV9; CDR3 DNA: TGTGCCAGCAGCGTAGAGGGCAGCTACGTCTCTGGAAACACCATATATTTT; CDR3 protein: CASSVEGSYVSGNTIYF
clone size: NA; CDR3 length: 13; D gene: NA; J gene: TRBJ2-7; V gene: TRBV6-1; CDR3 DNA: TGTGCCAGCAGTTCACGACAAACGTGGGAGCAGTACTTC; CDR3 protein: CASSSRQTWEQYF
clone size: NA; CDR3 length: 13; D gene: TRBD1; J gene: TRBJ2-7; V gene: TRBV7-9; CDR3 DNA: TGTGCCAGCAGCCCTACGGACAGGTACGAGCAGTACTTC; CDR3 protein: CASSPTDRYEQYF
clone size: NA; CDR3 length: 17; D gene: TRBD2; J gene: TRBJ2-3; V gene: TRBV9; CDR3 DNA: TGTGCCAGCAGCGTAGAAGGACTAGCGGAACACACAGATACGCAGTATTTT; CDR3 protein: CASSVEGLAEHTDTQYF
clone size: NA; CDR3 length: 15; D gene: TRBD2; J gene: TRBJ2-7; V gene: TRBV7-2; CDR3 DNA: TGTGCCAGCAGCTTCCAGCGGGAGGACTCCTACGAGCAGTACTTC; CDR3 protein: CASSFQREDSYEQYF
clone size: NA; CDR3 length: 16; D gene: NA; J gene: TRBJ2-7; V gene: TRBV27; CDR3 DNA: TGTGCCAGCAGTTGGGACCCGCTGAGGAGCTCCTACGAGCAGTACTTC; CDR3 protein: CASSWDPLRSSYEQYF
clone size: NA; CDR3 length: 16; D gene: TRBD2; J gene: TRBJ2-3; V gene: TRBV19; CDR3 DNA: TGTGCCAGTAGTATGACTAGCGGGGGGGCAGGAAATACGCAGTATTTT; CDR3 protein: CASSMTSGGAGNTQYF
clone size: NA; CDR3 length: 13; D gene: NA; J gene: TRBJ2-3; V gene: TRBV4-3; CDR3 DNA: TGCGCCAGCAGCCACCTCAGGGGACATACGCAGTATTTT; CDR3 protein: CASSHLRGHTQYF
clone size: once; CDR3 length: 16; D gene: NA; J gene: TRBJ2-5; V gene: TRBV5-1; CDR3 DNA: TGCGCCAGCAGCCTGGACGTGACAGCCGCGGGAGAGACCCAGTACTTC; CDR3 protein: CASSLDVTAAGETQYF
clone size: NA; CDR3 length: 13; D gene: TRBD1; J gene: TRBJ1-1; V gene: TRBV4-1; CDR3 DNA: TGCGCCAGCAGCAACAGGGGGCCGACTGAAGCTTTCTTT; CDR3 protein: CASSNRGPTEAFF